Presented here are 12 T cell receptor beta chains from one specimen sequenced in a study of CD8+CD57+ T cells in acquired aplastic anemia. Patients picked for sequencing had shown CD8+CD57+ cell expansion detected by flow cytometry. The use of genomic DNA as template underpinned the TCR beta VDJ and CDR3 profiling. In TCRdb, the reads were re-called with MiXCR into one record per CDR3 protein. The sample has around 430,000 distinct CDR3 sequences, about a third seen once. Material for sequencing was sorted CD4+, CD8+, or CD8+CD57+ T cells (not recorded which) from PBMCs. All receptors derive from a human donor with aplastic anemia.

This clonotype has a count of ten or more. The chain employs TRBV19 and TRBJ2-5; possibly TRBD2 for D (6 bases). CDR3 length: 12 residues. V shed 3 bases and J shed 5 bases, with 7 bases lying between them. Germline assignment: CDR1 LNHDA and CDR2 SQIVND (reference sequence). CDR3 residues: CASSIAGETQYF. CDR3 nucleotides: TGTGCCAGTAGTATCGCGGGGGAGACCCAGTACTTC.

The rearrangement links TRBV2 to TRBJ1-1; tentatively, D is TRBD1 (6 bases). Germline V gene data show CDR1 as SNHLY and CDR2 as FYNNEI. The CDR3 runs 14 residues. Trimming cost V 7 bases and J 3 bases, with 15 bases left between them. This CDR3 is CASIGGGLDTEAFF. Written as DNA, the CDR3 is TGTGCCAGCATTGGGGGCGGACTGGACACTGAAGCTTTCTTT.

This chain uses TRBV24-1 with TRBJ2-1; 9 positions agree with TRBD1. The CDR3 loop spans 14 amino acids. Germline CDR1 and CDR2: KGHDR and SFDVKD. CDR3 in DNA: TGTGCTAGAGGGCTGACAGGGGGCTACAATGAGCAGTTCTTC. Translating it yields CARGLTGGYNEQFF.

Concerning this clonotype itself: This may be a read error, as it is one base from a much larger clone. The chain employs TRBV11-2 and TRBJ1-2, with 8 bases fitting TRBD1. The CDR3 contains 17 residues. Germline loops: CDR1 SGHAT, CDR2 FQNNGV. V gave up 1 base and J gave up 1 base; unmatched junction bases: 8. This CDR3 reads CASSLGRRGRINYGYTF. The CDR3 nucleotides read TGTGCCAGCAGCTTAGGTCGCAGGGGGCGTATTAACTATGGCTACACCTTC.

The genes are TRBV4-2 and TRBJ2-2; the match to TRBD1 covers 9 bases. Trimming cost V 6 bases and J 4 bases; bases outside gene matches: 0. The CDR3 is made up of 13 amino acids. Germline assignment: CDR1 LGHNA and CDR2 YNFKEQ. CDR3 region: CASRQGATGELFF. In DNA, the CDR3 is TGTGCCAGCAGACAGGGGGCCACCGGGGAGCTGTTTTTT.

This clonotype was observed a single time. The chain has TRBV5-1 and TRBJ2-6; weak D call: TRBD1 (5 bases). The CDR3 totals 15 residues. The V end was cut by 3 bases, the J end by 2 bases, with 9 bases between. CDR1 and CDR2 from the germline V gene are SGHRS and YFSETQ. CDR3 in DNA: TGCGCCAGCAGCTACCAGGGTCCTGGGGCCAACGTCCTGACTTTC. Translation: CASSYQGPGANVLTF.

About this clonotype itself: One base away lies a much larger clone, so this may be a sequencing read error. CDR3 DNA: TGTACCAGCAGCTTTATGTCCGGGGGCACAGATACGCAGTATTTT. Amino acids: CTSSFMSGGTDTQYF. The chain recombines TRBV11-2 with TRBJ2-3, with D possibly being TRBD2 (5 bases). This CDR3 is built from 15 residues. CDR1 and CDR2 from the germline V gene are SGHAT and FQNNGV. Drawing the rest from reference TRBV11-2 and TRBJ2-3, the complete variable domain is EAGVAQSPRYKIIEKRQSVAFWCNPISGHATLYWYQQILGQGPKLLIQFQNNGVVDDSQLPKDRFSAERLKGVDSTLKIQPAKLEDSAVYLCTSSFMSGGTDTQYFGPGTRLTVL.

This clonotype was detected many times. The chain links TRBV10-3 to TRBJ2-3; D might be TRBD1 (6 bases). CDR1 and CDR2 (germline): ENHRY, SYGVKD. V gave up 6 bases and J gave up 0 bases, with 13 bases separating them. The CDR3 runs to 15 residues. The chain's CDR3 is CAIRMDSTSTDTQYF. CDR3 DNA: TGTGCCATCAGAATGGACAGCACTAGCACAGATACGCAGTATTTT.

This chain joins TRBV19 and TRBJ2-3; 12 bases agree with TRBD2. Germline assignment: CDR1 LNHDA and CDR2 SQIVND (reference sequence). The CDR3 spans 15 residues. The trim removed 5 bases at V and 4 bases at J, leaving 4 bases unmatched. The CDR3 reads CASSPLAGGPDTQYF. DNA of the CDR3: TGTGCCAGTAGTCCCCTAGCGGGGGGGCCAGATACGCAGTATTTT. The whole variable domain, remainder taken from reference TRBV19 and TRBJ2-3, is DGGITQSPKYLFRKEGQNVTLSCEQNLNHDAMYWYRQDPGQGLRLIYYSQIVNDFQKGDIAEGYSVSREKKESFPLTVTSAQKNPTAFYLCASSPLAGGPDTQYFGPGTRLTVL.

With regard to this clonotype: At one end, the junction sequence differs from germline, possibly due to a read error. The V and J genes are TRBV2 and TRBJ2-6; tentative D call: TRBD1 (6 bases). Germline V gene sequence: CDR1 SNHLY, CDR2 FYNNEI. The CDR3 contains 13 residues. The DNA of the CDR3 is TGTGCCAGCAGTGAAGCAGGGGGCAACGTCCTGACTTTC. Translation gives CASSEAGGNVLTF.

This chain links TRBV10-1 with TRBJ1-2; the D is unclear. Per germline, CDR1 WNHNN and CDR2 SYGVQD (reference sequence). V shed 4 bases and J shed 4 bases, with 22 bases lying between them. The CDR3 sequence is 17 residues long. CDR3 region: CASSGVSQPPPRYGYTF. CDR3 nucleotides: TGCGCCAGCAGTGGAGTAAGCCAGCCTCCGCCCCGCTATGGCTACACCTTC.

This clonotype occurred a few times. The DNA is omitted, as the CDR3 cannot be located on it reliably, and the CDR3 follows TCRdb's listing. This sequence joins TRBV6-1 and TRBJ2-7; the table's D call, TRBD1, was not checked against the DNA. Germline lookup yields CDR1 MNHNS and CDR2 SASEGT. The CDR3 comprises 14 residues, both ends counted. The CDR3 region is CASSTSGQGFEQYF.